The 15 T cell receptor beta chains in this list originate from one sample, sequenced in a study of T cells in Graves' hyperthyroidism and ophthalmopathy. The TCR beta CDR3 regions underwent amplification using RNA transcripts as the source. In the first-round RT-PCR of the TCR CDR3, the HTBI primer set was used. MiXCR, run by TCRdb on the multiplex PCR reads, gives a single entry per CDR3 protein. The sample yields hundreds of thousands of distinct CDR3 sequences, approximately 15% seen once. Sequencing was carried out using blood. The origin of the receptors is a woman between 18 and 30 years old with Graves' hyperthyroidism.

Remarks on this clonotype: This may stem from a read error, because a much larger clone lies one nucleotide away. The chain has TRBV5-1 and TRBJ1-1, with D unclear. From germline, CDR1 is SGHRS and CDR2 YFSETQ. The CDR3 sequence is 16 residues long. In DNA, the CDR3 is TGCGCCAGCAGCTTGGCAGGCACCAAGGTGAACACTGGAGCTTTCTTT. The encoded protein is CASSLAGTKVNTGAFF.

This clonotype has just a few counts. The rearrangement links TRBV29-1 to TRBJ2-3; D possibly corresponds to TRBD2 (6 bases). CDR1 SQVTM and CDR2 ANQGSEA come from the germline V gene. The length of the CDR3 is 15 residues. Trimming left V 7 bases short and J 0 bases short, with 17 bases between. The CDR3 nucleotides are TGCAGCGGGGCGGATAGCGGTTCTAGCACAGATACGCAGTATTTT. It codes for CSGADSGSSTDTQYF.

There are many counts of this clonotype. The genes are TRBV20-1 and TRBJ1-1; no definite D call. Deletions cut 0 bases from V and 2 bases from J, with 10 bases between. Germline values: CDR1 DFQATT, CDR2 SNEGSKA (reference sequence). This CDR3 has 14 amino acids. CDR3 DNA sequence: TGCAGTGCTAGAGATGCACAGACCAACACTGAAGCTTTCTTT. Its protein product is CSARDAQTNTEAFF.

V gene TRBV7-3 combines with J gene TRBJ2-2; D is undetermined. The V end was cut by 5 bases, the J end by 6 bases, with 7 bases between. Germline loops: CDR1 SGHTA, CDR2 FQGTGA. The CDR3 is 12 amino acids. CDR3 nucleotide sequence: TGTGCCAGCAGCCCCCAAGCCGGGGAGCTGTTTTTT. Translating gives CASSPQAGELFF. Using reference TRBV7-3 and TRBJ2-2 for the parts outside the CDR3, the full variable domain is GAGVSQTPSNKVTEKGKYVELRCDPISGHTALYWYRQSLGQGPEFLIYFQGTGAADDSGLPNDRFFAVRPEGSVSTLKIQRTERGDSAVYLCASSPQAGELFFGEGSRLTVL.

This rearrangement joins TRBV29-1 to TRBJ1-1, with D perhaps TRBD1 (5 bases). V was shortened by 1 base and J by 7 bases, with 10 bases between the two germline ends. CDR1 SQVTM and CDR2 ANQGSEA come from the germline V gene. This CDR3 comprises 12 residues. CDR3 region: CSVEGTPYEAFF. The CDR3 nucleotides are TGCAGCGTTGAAGGGACACCGTATGAAGCTTTCTTT.

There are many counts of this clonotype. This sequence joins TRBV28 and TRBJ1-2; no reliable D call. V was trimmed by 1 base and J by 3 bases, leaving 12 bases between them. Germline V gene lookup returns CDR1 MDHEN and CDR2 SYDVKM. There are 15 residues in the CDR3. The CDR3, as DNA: TGTGCCAGCAGTTTATCCCTCCACACGGACTATGGCTACACCTTC. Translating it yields CASSLSLHTDYGYTF.

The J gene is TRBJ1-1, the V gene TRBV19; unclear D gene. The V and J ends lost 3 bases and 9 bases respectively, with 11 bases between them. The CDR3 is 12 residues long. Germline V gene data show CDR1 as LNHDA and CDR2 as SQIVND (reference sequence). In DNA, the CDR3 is TGTGCCAGTAGTATTGGGAACATACAAGCTTTCTTT. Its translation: CASSIGNIQAFF. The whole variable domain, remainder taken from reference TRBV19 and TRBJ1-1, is DGGITQSPKYLFRKEGQNVTLSCEQNLNHDAMYWYRQDPGQGLRLIYYSQIVNDFQKGDIAEGYSVSREKKESFPLTVTSAQKNPTAFYLCASSIGNIQAFFGQGTRLTVV.

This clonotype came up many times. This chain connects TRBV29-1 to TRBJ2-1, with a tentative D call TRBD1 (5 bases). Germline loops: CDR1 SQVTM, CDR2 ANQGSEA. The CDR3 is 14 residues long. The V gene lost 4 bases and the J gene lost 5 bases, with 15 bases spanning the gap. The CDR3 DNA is TGCAGCGTTGCCCGGCAGGGCCTAAACAATGAGCAGTTCTTC. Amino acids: CSVARQGLNNEQFF.

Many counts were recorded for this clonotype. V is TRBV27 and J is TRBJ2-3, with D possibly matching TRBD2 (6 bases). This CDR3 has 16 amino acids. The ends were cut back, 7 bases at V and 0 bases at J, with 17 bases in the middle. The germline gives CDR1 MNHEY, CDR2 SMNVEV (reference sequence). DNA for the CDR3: TGTGCCAGCATAGACCGTGGGAGGTCAAGCACAGATACGCAGTATTTT. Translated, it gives CASIDRGRSSTDTQYF.

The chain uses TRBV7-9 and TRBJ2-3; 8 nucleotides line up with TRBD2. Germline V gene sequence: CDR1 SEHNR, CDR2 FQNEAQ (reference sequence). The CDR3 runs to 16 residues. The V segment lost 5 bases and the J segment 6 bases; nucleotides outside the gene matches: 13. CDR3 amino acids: CASSPRGGSRTDTQYF. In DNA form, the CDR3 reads TGTGCCAGCAGCCCCCGGGGGGGATCCCGAACGGATACGCAGTATTTT.

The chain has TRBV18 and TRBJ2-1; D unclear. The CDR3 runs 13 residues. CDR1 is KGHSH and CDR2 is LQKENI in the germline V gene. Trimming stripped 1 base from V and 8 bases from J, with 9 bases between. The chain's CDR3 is CASSPLPRDEQFF. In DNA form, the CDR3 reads TGTGCCAGCTCACCACTTCCACGGGATGAGCAGTTCTTC.

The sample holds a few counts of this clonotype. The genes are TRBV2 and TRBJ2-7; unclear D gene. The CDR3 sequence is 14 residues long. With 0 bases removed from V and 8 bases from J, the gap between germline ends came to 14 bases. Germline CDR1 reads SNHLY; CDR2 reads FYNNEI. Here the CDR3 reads CASSEAGNSAKQYF. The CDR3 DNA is TGTGCCAGCAGTGAAGCGGGAAACAGCGCAAAGCAGTACTTC.

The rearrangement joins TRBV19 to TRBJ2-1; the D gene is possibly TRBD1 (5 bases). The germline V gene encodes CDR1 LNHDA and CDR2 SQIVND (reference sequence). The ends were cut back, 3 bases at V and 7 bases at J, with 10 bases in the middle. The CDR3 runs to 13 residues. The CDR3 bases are TGTGCCAGTAGTATTGGTCAGGGTAATGAGCAGTTCTTC. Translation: CASSIGQGNEQFF.

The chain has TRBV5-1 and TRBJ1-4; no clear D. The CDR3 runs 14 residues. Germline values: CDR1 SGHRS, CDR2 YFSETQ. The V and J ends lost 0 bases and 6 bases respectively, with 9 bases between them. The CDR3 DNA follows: TGCGCCAGCAGCTTGGTTCCCGGCGATGAAAAACTGTTTTTT. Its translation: CASSLVPGDEKLFF.

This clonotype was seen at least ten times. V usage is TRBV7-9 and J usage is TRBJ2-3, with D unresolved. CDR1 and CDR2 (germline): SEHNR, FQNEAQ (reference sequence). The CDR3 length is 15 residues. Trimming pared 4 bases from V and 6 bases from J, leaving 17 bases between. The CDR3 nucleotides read TGTGCCAGCAGCTGGAGACATGAAACTGGGGATACGCAGTATTTT. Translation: CASSWRHETGDTQYF.